Included here is one TCR beta chain sequence, with context. What it binds is not known. This sample is drawn from a study of shared clonotypes between healthy human individuals. Study observations and caveats: Naive subsets typically showed greater estimated richness than memory subsets.

The CDR3 spans 15 residues. V shed 4 bases and J shed 6 bases, with 14 bases lying between them. Per germline, CDR1 SGHRS and CDR2 YFSETQ. Per the study methods: ImmunoSEQ output lacked quality scores and full-length reads, limiting matched filtering. Sequenced by immunoSEQ multiplex PCR; TCRdb stores in-frame clones only, minus some. V, J and clone size reflect that table, while D and trimming were determined from the DNA. Among millions of clones listed, around 90% were seen once. This receptor was identified in a man younger than 30 in good health. The J gene is TRBJ1-6, the V gene TRBV5-1; possibly TRBD1 for D (5 bases). The sequencing sample was made of naive CD4+ T cells sorted from blood. Subset: CD45RA+ positively selected. The CDR3: CASSPATVTNSPLHF. The CDR3 DNA follows: TGCGCCAGCAGCCCAGCGACAGTTACTAATTCACCCCTCCACTTT.